Sequencing of this T cell receptor beta chain was carried out in a study of blood T cell repertoires in COVID-19. Trimming cost V 5 bases and J 5 bases, with 19 bases left between them. CDR3 length equals 16 residues. Germline lookup yields CDR1 MDHEN and CDR2 SYDVKM. Profiling relied on immunoSEQ multiplex PCR, and the TCRdb table lists in-frame clones only, not all of them. The table has about 57,000 clones, approximately 78% seen once; the top ten hold about 4%. This receptor was taken from a woman between 40 and 55 years old with acute COVID-19. Sequenced sample: PBMCs or T cells enriched from blood (not recorded which). The chain employs TRBV28 and TRBJ2-1; D is perhaps TRBD1 (6 bases). The CDR3 loop reads CASSLRTVPFHNEQFF. The CDR3 coding sequence is TGTGCCAGCAGTCTCCGGACAGTCCCCTTCCACAATGAGCAGTTCTTC.